Listed here are 21 T cell receptor beta chains from one sample, sequenced in a study of blood T cell repertoires in COVID-19. Repertoires were generated with immunoSEQ multiplex PCR, while TCRdb's copy carries only in-frame clones and drops some. The sample includes about 130,000 clones, around 81% of them seen just once. Material: peripheral blood. The receptors were gathered from a human donor in a cohort sampled during active COVID-19.

The chain links TRBV11-1 to TRBJ2-7, with 9 bases that match TRBD1. This CDR3 has 15 amino acids. V gave up 7 bases and J gave up 7 bases; unmatched junction bases: 14. Germline lookup yields CDR1 SGHAT and CDR2 FQDESV (reference sequence). The CDR3 DNA reads as TGTGCCAGCACCCCCAGGTGGGACAGGGTGGGGGAGCAGTACTTC. This codes for CASTPRWDRVGEQYF.

The chain employs TRBV18 and TRBJ2-7, with D uncertain. This CDR3 region has 12 residues. V was trimmed by 6 bases and J by 5 bases, leaving 11 bases between them. Germline CDR1 and CDR2: KGHSH and LQKENI. In DNA, the CDR3 is TGTGCCAGCTCCCCCGCAGCGAACGAGCAGTACTTC. Its protein product is CASSPAANEQYF. Variable domain in full (rest from reference TRBV18 and TRBJ2-7): NAGVMQNPRHLVRRRGQEARLRCSPMKGHSHVYWYRQLPEEGLKFMVYLQKENIIDESGMPKERFSAEFPKEGPSILRIQQVVRGDSAAYFCASSPAANEQYFGPGTRLTVT.

V and J are TRBV9 and TRBJ2-2, with D hard to call. Germline V gives CDR1 SGDLS, CDR2 YYNGEE. The CDR3 consists of 13 residues. Trimming removed 2 bases at V and 1 base at J, with 3 bases between. The CDR3 region is CASSVGNTGELFF. The CDR3 DNA is TGTGCCAGCAGCGTCGGGAACACCGGGGAGCTGTTTTTT.

The chain carries TRBV27 and TRBJ2-2; a weak D match, TRBD1 (5 bases). V was cut by 6 bases and J by 0 bases, with 14 bases left in between. Germline CDR1 is MNHEY and CDR2 is SMNVEV (reference sequence). CDR3 length: 16 amino acids. The CDR3 loop is CASRPTASANTGELFF. The CDR3 DNA reads TGTGCCAGCAGACCGACAGCTTCCGCGAACACCGGGGAGCTGTTTTTT.

The chain links TRBV30 to TRBJ2-3, with D possibly TRBD2 on 6 matching bases. The V and J ends lost 5 bases and 0 bases respectively, with 15 bases between them. This CDR3 is built from 15 residues. Per germline, CDR1 GTSNPN and CDR2 SVGIG (reference sequence). Here the CDR3 reads CAWGSPGTSTDTQYF. The CDR3 DNA is TGTGCCTGGGGGTCCCCCGGGACTAGCACAGATACGCAGTATTTT.

V usage is TRBV19 and J usage is TRBJ2-7; 9 bases map to TRBD1. This CDR3 comprises 12 residues. Germline trimming cut 8 bases from V and 6 bases from J; bases unmatched to any gene: 5. From germline, CDR1 is LNHDA and CDR2 SQIVND (reference sequence). CDR3 sequence reads: CASGQGRSEQYF. Here the CDR3 DNA reads TGTGCCAGTGGACAGGGGAGGAGCGAGCAGTACTTC.

In nucleotides, the CDR3 is TGTGCCAGCAGTTACTTTCTAGCGGGCGATGAGCAGTTCTTC. This gives the protein CASSYFLAGDEQFF. This chain links TRBV6-5 with TRBJ2-1, with 8 bases aligning to TRBD2. Germline V lookup: CDR1 MNHEY, CDR2 SVGAGI. This CDR3 comprises 14 residues. Trimming cost V 1 base and J 8 bases; bases outside gene matches: 4.

This sequence joins TRBV5-4 and TRBJ2-3; 8 nucleotides line up with TRBD2. The CDR3 contains 17 residues. Germline trimming cut 4 bases from V and 3 bases from J; bases unmatched to any gene: 13. The germline gives CDR1 SGHNT, CDR2 YYREEE (reference sequence). CDR3 nucleotides: TGTGCCAGCAGCCCGCGGGGGGCGGGGGTCCGGACAGATACGCAGTATTTT. Protein sequence: CASSPRGAGVRTDTQYF.

The chain is built from TRBV20-1 and TRBJ1-2, with D perhaps matching TRBD1 (5 bases). CDR3 length: 11 amino acids. Germline CDR1 and CDR2: DFQATT and SNEGSKA (reference sequence). The ends were cut back, 4 bases at V and 7 bases at J, with 10 bases in the middle. The CDR3 coding sequence is TGCAGTGCTACCGGACAATTTGGCTACACCTTC. Translation: CSATGQFGYTF.

The chain carries TRBV5-1 and TRBJ2-2; 8 bases fit TRBD1. The CDR3 totals 15 residues. V lost 3 bases, J lost 3 bases, and 4 bases stayed unmatched. Germline V gene sequence: CDR1 SGHRS, CDR2 YFSETQ. CDR3 DNA: TGCGCCAGCAGCTCCAGGGGGCTGGACACCGGGGAGCTGTTTTTT. As protein: CASSSRGLDTGELFF.

The CDR3 region is CASSKERFYGYTF. CDR3 coding DNA: TGTGCCAGCAGTAAGGAGCGCTTCTATGGCTACACCTTC. The chain has TRBV12-3 or TRBV12-4 and TRBJ1-2; D remains ambiguous. The CDR3 runs 13 residues. V dropped 5 bases and J dropped 4 bases, with 11 bases sitting between them.

The genes are TRBV30 and TRBJ1-1, with 7 bases lining up with TRBD1. Per the germline V gene, CDR1 is GTSNPN and CDR2 is SVGIG (reference sequence). The CDR3 is made up of 14 amino acids. V lost 2 bases, J lost 3 bases, and 6 bases stayed unmatched. The CDR3 coding sequence is TGTGCCTGGAGTAAAACAGGGGTCCACACTGAAGCTTTCTTT. This sequence encodes CAWSKTGVHTEAFF.

This chain joins TRBV2 and TRBJ2-4; 7 bases agree with TRBD2. Germline CDR1 and CDR2: SNHLY and FYNNEI. With V trimmed by 2 bases and J by 3 bases, 4 bases remained unmatched. This CDR3 contains 15 residues. In DNA form, the CDR3 reads TGTGCCAGCAGTGAATCGGGGGGAGGCAAAAACATTCAGTACTTC. It codes for CASSESGGGKNIQYF.

The CDR3 nucleotides read TGTGCCAGCAGCTTGGCTCCCCTCAGCGCGGGCGGGGAGCTGTTTTTT. This sequence encodes CASSLAPLSAGGELFF. This sequence joins TRBV5-5 and TRBJ2-2, with D maybe TRBD2 (5 bases). V was cut by 0 bases and J by 7 bases, with 16 bases left in between. CDR3 size: 16 residues. CDR1 SGHKS and CDR2 YYEKEE come from the germline V gene (reference sequence).

The chain is built from TRBV6-5 and TRBJ2-3; maybe TRBD2 (5 bases). Germline loops: CDR1 MNHEY, CDR2 SVGAGI. The CDR3 is 16 residues long. Trimming took off 0 bases at V and 6 bases at J, with 16 bases between the two ends. CDR3: CASSYSEGSRPDTQYF. The CDR3 DNA follows: TGTGCCAGCAGTTACTCCGAGGGCTCAAGACCCGATACGCAGTATTTT.

V gene TRBV6-6 combines with J gene TRBJ1-1; 8 bases agree with TRBD1. In germline, CDR1 is MNHNY, CDR2 SVGAGI (reference sequence). V was clipped by 6 bases and J by 10 bases; unmatched bases: 4. CDR3 size: 11 residues. CDR3 residues: CASRSGGSAFF. The CDR3 DNA follows: TGTGCCAGCAGGTCAGGGGGCTCAGCTTTCTTT.

This clone was observed a handful of times. The V gene is TRBV6-6, the J gene TRBJ2-7; unclear D gene. Germline loops: CDR1 MNHNY, CDR2 SVGAGI (reference sequence). V was pared by 6 bases and J by 4 bases, with 7 bases between. The CDR3 covers 11 residues. Here the CDR3 reads CASSSMYEQYF. The CDR3 region has the DNA TGTGCCAGCAGCTCTATGTACGAGCAGTACTTC.

J is TRBJ2-7 and V is TRBV3-1 (or the pseudogene TRBV3-2), with 8 bases fitting TRBD2. Germline CDR1 is LGHDT and CDR2 is YNNKEL (reference sequence). The CDR3 runs to 15 residues. With V trimmed by 1 base and J by 2 bases, 4 bases remained unmatched. CDR3 DNA: TGTGCCAGCAGCCAAGCGGTCGGGGGGGCCTACGAGCAGTACTTC. Its translation: CASSQAVGGAYEQYF.

A remark on this clone: One end of the junction fails to match germline, which may point to a read error. V and J are TRBV27 and TRBJ1-5, with 8 nucleotides matching TRBD1. The V gene's germline CDR1 is MNHEY and CDR2 SMNVEV (reference sequence). The CDR3 covers 14 residues. The CDR3 loop is CASRDGQGNQPQHF. CDR3 nucleotide sequence: TGTGCCAGCAGGGACGGACAGGGCAACCAGCCCCAGCATTTT.

This clone is a singleton in its sample. This chain connects TRBV4-1 to TRBJ2-3; possibly TRBD2 for D (6 bases). This CDR3 comprises 17 residues. Trimming pared 0 bases from V and 5 bases from J, leaving 18 bases between. From germline, CDR1 is MGHRA and CDR2 YSYEKL. The DNA of the CDR3 is TGCGCCAGCAGCCAAGATGGAGGGCGGGCTGGAGGAGATACGCAGTATTTT. It specifies CASSQDGGRAGGDTQYF.

This chain links TRBV7-8 with TRBJ2-3, with TRBD1 matching over 9 bases. J lost 4 bases, V lost 6 bases, and 2 bases had no gene match. The CDR3 spans 13 residues. From germline, CDR1 is SGHVS and CDR2 FQNEAQ. Here the CDR3 reads CASRGQGADTQYF. CDR3 DNA sequence: TGTGCCAGCAGGGGACAGGGCGCAGATACGCAGTATTTT.